These T cell receptor beta chains were read from a single sample in a study of T cell responses to AZD1222 COVID-19 vaccine. TCRdb's table, derived via immunoSEQ multiplex PCR, lists solely in-frame clones and lacks some. The sample carries some 130,000 clones, around 90% recorded once. The sequencing here drew on peripheral blood, taken on day 0 of AZD1222 vaccination. All receptors derive from an adult in good health. Both conserved end residues are trimmed from each CDR3. Fields, in order: V gene, CDR3 length, J gene, CDR3 protein.

v_gene: TRBV19
len: 11
j_gene: TRBJ2-7
CDR3aa: ASSIQYRDEQY

v_gene: TRBV6-5
len: 13
j_gene: TRBJ2-1
CDR3aa: ASSYMGQRSHEQF

v_gene: TRBV6-6
len: 10
j_gene: TRBJ2-7
CDR3aa: ASSYSDYEQY

v_gene: TRBV2
len: 14
j_gene: TRBJ2-2
CDR3aa: ASSDAVRIRVGELF

v_gene: TRBV6-5
len: 11
j_gene: TRBJ1-6
CDR3aa: ASSYSNQRPLH

v_gene: TRBV5-1
len: 11
j_gene: TRBJ2-2
CDR3aa: ASSNMPTGELF

v_gene: TRBV5-4
len: 13
j_gene: TRBJ1-4
CDR3aa: ASSQGLATNEKLF

v_gene: TRBV6-5
len: 13
j_gene: TRBJ1-2
CDR3aa: ASNTLQTGNYGYT

v_gene: TRBV5-1
len: 12
j_gene: TRBJ1-1
CDR3aa: ASSLGGSNTEAF

v_gene: TRBV7-3
len: 13
j_gene: TRBJ2-1
CDR3aa: ASSLIAGAKGEQF

v_gene: TRBV12-3/TRBV12-4
len: 11
j_gene: TRBJ1-5
CDR3aa: ASSFSGQEPQH

v_gene: TRBV7-9
len: 10
j_gene: TRBJ2-7
CDR3aa: ASSPTSYEQY

v_gene: TRBV7-2
len: 16
j_gene: TRBJ1-6
CDR3aa: ASSLNSDRRSYNSPLH

v_gene: TRBV6-2/TRBV6-3
len: 14
j_gene: TRBJ2-3
CDR3aa: ASSLAGSRVTDTQY

v_gene: TRBV10-3
len: 11
j_gene: TRBJ1-6
CDR3aa: AISDRADSPLH

v_gene: TRBV5-1
len: 11
j_gene: TRBJ1-2
CDR3aa: ASSRGQNYGYT

v_gene: TRBV14
len: 13
j_gene: TRBJ1-1
CDR3aa: ASSQDGRANTEAF

v_gene: TRBV5-1
len: 11
j_gene: TRBJ1-2
CDR3aa: ASSPPLRQGYT

v_gene: TRBV4-1
len: 11
j_gene: TRBJ2-7
CDR3aa: ASSHVENYEQY

v_gene: TRBV19
len: 13
j_gene: TRBJ2-2
CDR3aa: ASKLNRGNTGELF

v_gene: TRBV29-1
len: 11
j_gene: TRBJ1-1
CDR3aa: SVGQGLAREAF

v_gene: TRBV5-1
len: 16
j_gene: TRBJ2-1
CDR3aa: ASSLDATSGGSYNEQF

v_gene: TRBV6-5
len: 11
j_gene: TRBJ1-1
CDR3aa: ASSYEARGEAF

v_gene: TRBV19
len: 13
j_gene: TRBJ1-4
CDR3aa: ASNGGYKGEEKLF

v_gene: TRBV6-5
len: 10
j_gene: TRBJ1-1
CDR3aa: ASSRTSTEAF

v_gene: TRBV10-3
len: 7
j_gene: TRBJ1-2
CDR3aa: AISDRPI

v_gene: TRBV6-5
len: 13
j_gene: TRBJ1-3
CDR3aa: ASSYTVSSGNTIY

v_gene: TRBV20-1
len: 9
j_gene: TRBJ1-4
CDR3aa: SARGQEKLF

v_gene: TRBV6-6
len: 14
j_gene: TRBJ1-1
CDR3aa: ASSYSKLGKNTEAF

v_gene: TRBV11-1
len: 11
j_gene: TRBJ1-2
CDR3aa: ASSFGRKDGYT

v_gene: TRBV14
len: 10
j_gene: TRBJ1-1
CDR3aa: ASSHPTGEAF

v_gene: TRBV7-2
len: 14
j_gene: TRBJ1-5
CDR3aa: ASSSMGQLSNQPQH

v_gene: TRBV6-5
len: 13
j_gene: TRBJ1-3
CDR3aa: ASSYSWSSGNTIY

v_gene: TRBV12-5
len: 12
j_gene: TRBJ1-3
CDR3aa: ASGFGSSGNTIY

v_gene: TRBV30
len: 12
j_gene: TRBJ2-7
CDR3aa: AWKWTSGSWEQY

v_gene: TRBV6-5
len: 12
j_gene: TRBJ1-2
CDR3aa: ASSPTRRDYGYT

v_gene: TRBV5-1
len: 14
j_gene: TRBJ2-2
CDR3aa: ASSDRLAGRAGELF

v_gene: TRBV5-1
len: 10
j_gene: TRBJ1-2
CDR3aa: ASSLGGGGYT

v_gene: TRBV6-1
len: 10
j_gene: TRBJ1-1
CDR3aa: ASRRDRPEAF

v_gene: TRBV30
len: 12
j_gene: TRBJ1-2
CDR3aa: ALTRDSPNYGYT

v_gene: TRBV7-9
len: 11
j_gene: TRBJ2-7
CDR3aa: ASSPGTRDEQY

v_gene: TRBV27
len: 12
j_gene: TRBJ1-5
CDR3aa: ASSLSGYNQPQH

v_gene: TRBV5-1
len: 12
j_gene: TRBJ1-1
CDR3aa: ASSVYRSDTEAF

v_gene: TRBV27
len: 12
j_gene: TRBJ1-1
CDR3aa: ASSLFGGVAEAF

v_gene: TRBV4-2
len: 15
j_gene: TRBJ2-2
CDR3aa: ASSGGFSALRAGELF

v_gene: TRBV2
len: 9
j_gene: TRBJ1-4
CDR3aa: ASALGEKLF

v_gene: TRBV2
len: 13
j_gene: TRBJ2-1
CDR3aa: ASRRAGTGFEEQF

v_gene: TRBV6-5
len: 11
j_gene: TRBJ1-5
CDR3aa: ASRAKGGGPQH

v_gene: TRBV19
len: 13
j_gene: TRBJ2-5
CDR3aa: ASSPLGAGAETQY

v_gene: TRBV5-1
len: 11
j_gene: TRBJ1-5
CDR3aa: ASSADPNQPQH

v_gene: TRBV11-3
len: 13
j_gene: TRBJ2-2
CDR3aa: ASSLSQRNTGELF

v_gene: TRBV7-2
len: 10
j_gene: TRBJ1-5
CDR3aa: ASSYFNQPQH

v_gene: TRBV12-3/TRBV12-4
len: 9
j_gene: TRBJ1-2
CDR3aa: ASSYGRGYT

v_gene: TRBV29-1
len: 10
j_gene: TRBJ1-1
CDR3aa: SAGTGSTEAF

v_gene: TRBV19
len: 12
j_gene: TRBJ1-1
CDR3aa: ASNRWTGNTEAF

v_gene: TRBV20-1
len: 9
j_gene: TRBJ1-2
CDR3aa: SARIDYGYT

v_gene: TRBV3-1/TRBV3-2
len: 14
j_gene: TRBJ2-7
CDR3aa: ASSQGKLVYSYEQY

v_gene: TRBV24-1
len: 15
j_gene: TRBJ1-3
CDR3aa: ATSKSSAGAQGDTIY

v_gene: TRBV7-2
len: 15
j_gene: TRBJ1-1
CDR3aa: ASSLYPDRSMNTEAF

v_gene: TRBV30
len: 12
j_gene: TRBJ1-2
CDR3aa: AWRGRGGYRGYT